This TCR beta chain is from a study of blood T cell repertoires in COVID-19. Looking at the study overall: The samples span acute and convalescent COVID-19 from the United States, Italy and Spain.

In the authors' methods: Estimated nucleated cell counts came from reference gene primer amplification. The protocol was immunoSEQ multiplex PCR, while the TCRdb copy is restricted to in-frame clones and leaves out a portion. The V and J calls and clone size come from that table; D and trimming were worked out from the DNA. The profile covers approximately 170,000 clones, with more than 65% appearing a single time and roughly 11% taken by the ten largest. This CDR3 contains 13 residues. CDR1 is LGHNA, CDR2 YSLEER, per germline. V lost 0 bases and J lost 10; bases outside the gene matches: 5. The material sequenced was peripheral blood. This rearrangement joins TRBV4-3 to TRBJ1-1; 7 bases align to TRBD1. The sequence came from a man in his sixties or seventies with active or convalescent COVID-19. CDR3 residues: CASSQDRGQAAFF. CDR3 nucleotides: TGCGCCAGCAGCCAAGACCGTGGACAGGCAGCTTTCTTT.